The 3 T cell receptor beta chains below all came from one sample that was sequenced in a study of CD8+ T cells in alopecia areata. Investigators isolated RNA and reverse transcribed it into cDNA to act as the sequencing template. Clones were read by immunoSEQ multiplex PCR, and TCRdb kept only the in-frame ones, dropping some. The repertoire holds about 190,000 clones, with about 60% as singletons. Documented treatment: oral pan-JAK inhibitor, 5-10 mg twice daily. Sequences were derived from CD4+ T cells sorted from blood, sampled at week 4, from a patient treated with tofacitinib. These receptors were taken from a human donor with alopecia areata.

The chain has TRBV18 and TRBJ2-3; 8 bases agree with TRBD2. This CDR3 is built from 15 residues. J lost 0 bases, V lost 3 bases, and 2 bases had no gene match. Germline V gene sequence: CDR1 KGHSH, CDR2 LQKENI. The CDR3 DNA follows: TGTGCCAGCTCACCGTTAGCGGGAAGCACAGATACGCAGTATTTT. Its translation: CASSPLAGSTDTQYF.

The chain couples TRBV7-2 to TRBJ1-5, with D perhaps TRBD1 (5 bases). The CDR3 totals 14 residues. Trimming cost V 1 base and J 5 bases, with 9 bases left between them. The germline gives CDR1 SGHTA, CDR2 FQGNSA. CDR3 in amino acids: CASSLGGTYQPQHF. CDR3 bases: TGTGCCAGCAGCTTAGGTGGGACCTATCAGCCCCAGCATTTT. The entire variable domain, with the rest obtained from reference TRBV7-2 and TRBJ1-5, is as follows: GAGVSQSPSNKVTEKGKDVELRCDPISGHTALYWYRQSLGQGLEFLIYFQGNSAPDKSGLPSDRFSAERTGGSVSTLTIQRTQQEDSAVYLCASSLGGTYQPQHFGDGTRLSIL.

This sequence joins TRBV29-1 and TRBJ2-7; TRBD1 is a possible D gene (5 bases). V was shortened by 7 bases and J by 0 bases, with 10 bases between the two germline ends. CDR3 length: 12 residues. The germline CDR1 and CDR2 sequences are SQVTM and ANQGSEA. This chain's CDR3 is CSASDNSYEQYF. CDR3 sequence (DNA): TGCAGCGCTTCGGACAACTCCTACGAGCAGTACTTC.